One sample yielded the 3 T cell receptor beta chains listed below, sequenced in a study of identifying expanded T cells in peripheral blood. Clones were sequenced by immunoSEQ multiplex PCR, and TCRdb holds only the in-frame ones, with some missing. The repertoire consists of over 75,000 clones, with 88% occurring once and the leading ten covering approximately 4%. The material sequenced was blood. The receptor set was obtained from a person aged 18-70 years in good health.

The V gene is TRBV19, the J gene TRBJ2-3; D unresolved. The V end was cut by 5 bases, the J end by 4 bases, with 10 bases between. The CDR3 totals 13 residues. Germline CDR1 is LNHDA and CDR2 is SQIVND (reference sequence). The CDR3 DNA reads as TGTGCCAGTAGTGCCCTATTGGCAGATACGCAGTATTTT. Translating gives CASSALLADTQYF.

This sequence joins TRBV11-1 and TRBJ2-5; 7 bases agree with TRBD2. With V trimmed by 5 bases and J by 5 bases, 11 bases remained unmatched. This CDR3 contains 15 residues. Germline V CDR1 and CDR2: SGHAT, FQDESV (reference sequence). The CDR3 bases are TGTGCCAGCAGCACCACTAGGACTAGGCAGGAGACCCAGTACTTC. It specifies CASSTTRTRQETQYF.

The chain combines TRBV19 with TRBJ2-1; D is undetermined. Between the trimmed V and J ends, which lost 1 base and 0 bases, there was a span of 10 bases. Germline V gives CDR1 LNHDA, CDR2 SQIVND (reference sequence). CDR3 length: 16 residues. The CDR3 DNA reads as TGTGCCAGTAGTATAGTCACCACAAGCTCCTACAATGAGCAGTTCTTC. Translating it yields CASSIVTTSSYNEQFF.